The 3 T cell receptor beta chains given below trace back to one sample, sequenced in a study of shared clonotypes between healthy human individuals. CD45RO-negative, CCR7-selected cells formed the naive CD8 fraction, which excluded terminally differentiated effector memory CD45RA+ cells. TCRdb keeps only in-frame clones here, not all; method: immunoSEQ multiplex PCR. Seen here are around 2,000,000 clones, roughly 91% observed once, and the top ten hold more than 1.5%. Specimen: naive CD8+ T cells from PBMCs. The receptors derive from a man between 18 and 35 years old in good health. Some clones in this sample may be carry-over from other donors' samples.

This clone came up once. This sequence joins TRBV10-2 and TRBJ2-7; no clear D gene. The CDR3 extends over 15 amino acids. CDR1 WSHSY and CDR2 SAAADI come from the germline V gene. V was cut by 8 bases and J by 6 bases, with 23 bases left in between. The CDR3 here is CASVDRASGHGEQYF. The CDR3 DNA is TGCGCCAGCGTCGACCGGGCCTCCGGGCACGGCGAGCAGTACTTC.

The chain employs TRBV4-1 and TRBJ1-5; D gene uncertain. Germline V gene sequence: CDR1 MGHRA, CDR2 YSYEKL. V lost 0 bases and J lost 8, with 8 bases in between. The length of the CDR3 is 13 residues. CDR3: CASSQDTEEPQHF. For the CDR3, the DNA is TGCGCCAGCAGCCAAGATACGGAGGAGCCCCAGCATTTT.

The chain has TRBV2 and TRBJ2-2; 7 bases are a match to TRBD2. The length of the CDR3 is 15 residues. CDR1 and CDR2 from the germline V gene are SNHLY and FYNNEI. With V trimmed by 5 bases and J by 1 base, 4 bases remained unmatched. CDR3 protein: CASSLGGLNTGELFF. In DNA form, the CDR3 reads TGTGCCAGCAGTCTGGGAGGGTTGAACACCGGGGAGCTGTTTTTT.